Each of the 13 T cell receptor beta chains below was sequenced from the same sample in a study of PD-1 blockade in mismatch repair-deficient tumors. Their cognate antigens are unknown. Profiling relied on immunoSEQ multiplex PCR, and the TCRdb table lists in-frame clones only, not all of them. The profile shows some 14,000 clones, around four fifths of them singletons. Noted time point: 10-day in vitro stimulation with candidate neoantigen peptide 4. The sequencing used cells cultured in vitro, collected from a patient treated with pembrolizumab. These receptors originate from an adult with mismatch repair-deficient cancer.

DNA of the CDR3: TGTGCCAGCAGCTTAAATGGGCAAGGGGAGACCCAGTACTTC. Translated, it gives CASSLNGQGETQYF. The chain joins TRBV7-3 to TRBJ2-5; unclear D gene. The germline V gene encodes CDR1 SGHTA and CDR2 FQGTGA. The CDR3 covers 14 residues. Trimming shortened V by 1 base and J by 5 bases, and 11 bases separated the two germline ends.

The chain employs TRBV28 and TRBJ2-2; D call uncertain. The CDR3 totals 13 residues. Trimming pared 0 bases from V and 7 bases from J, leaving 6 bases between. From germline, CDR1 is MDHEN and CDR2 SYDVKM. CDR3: CASSLWAVGELFF. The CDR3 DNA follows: TGTGCCAGCAGTTTATGGGCAGTCGGGGAGCTGTTTTTT.

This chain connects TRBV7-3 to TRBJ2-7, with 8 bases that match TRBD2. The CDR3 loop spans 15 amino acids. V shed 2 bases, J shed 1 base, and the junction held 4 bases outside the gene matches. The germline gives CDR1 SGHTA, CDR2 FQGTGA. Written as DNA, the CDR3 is TGTGCCAGCAGCTTAGAGGTAGCGGGATCCTACGAGCAGTACTTC. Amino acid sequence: CASSLEVAGSYEQYF.

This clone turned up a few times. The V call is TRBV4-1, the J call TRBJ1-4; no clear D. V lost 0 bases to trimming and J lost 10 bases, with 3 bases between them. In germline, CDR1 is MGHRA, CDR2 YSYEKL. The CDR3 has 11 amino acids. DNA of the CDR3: TGCGCCAGCAGCCAAGAGAGAAAACTGTTTTTT. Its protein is CASSQERKLFF.

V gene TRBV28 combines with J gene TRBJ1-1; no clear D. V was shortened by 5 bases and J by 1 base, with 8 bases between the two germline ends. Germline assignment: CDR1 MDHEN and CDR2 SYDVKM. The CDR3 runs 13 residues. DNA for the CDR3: TGTGCCAGCAGTCGCAACTGGAACACTGAAGCTTTCTTT. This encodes CASSRNWNTEAFF.

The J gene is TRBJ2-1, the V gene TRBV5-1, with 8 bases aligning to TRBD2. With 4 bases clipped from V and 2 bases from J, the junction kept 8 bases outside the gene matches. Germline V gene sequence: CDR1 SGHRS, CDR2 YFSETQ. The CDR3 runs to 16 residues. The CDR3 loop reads CASSPGGAGPYNEQFF. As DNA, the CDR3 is TGCGCCAGCAGCCCGGGGGGGGCGGGACCCTACAATGAGCAGTTCTTC.

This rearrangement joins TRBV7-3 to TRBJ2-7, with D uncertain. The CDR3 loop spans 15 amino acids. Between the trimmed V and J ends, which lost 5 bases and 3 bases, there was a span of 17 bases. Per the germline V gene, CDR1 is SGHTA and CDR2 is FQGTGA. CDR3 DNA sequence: TGTGCCAGCAGCGCCAACTTCGGTAATCACTACGAGCAGTACTTC. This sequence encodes CASSANFGNHYEQYF.

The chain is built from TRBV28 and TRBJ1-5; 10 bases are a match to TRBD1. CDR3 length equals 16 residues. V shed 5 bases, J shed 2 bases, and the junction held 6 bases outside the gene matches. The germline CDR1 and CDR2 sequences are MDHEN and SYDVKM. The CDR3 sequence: CASSPRDRGGNQPQHF. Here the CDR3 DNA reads TGTGCCAGCAGTCCCCGGGACAGGGGAGGCAATCAGCCCCAGCATTTT.

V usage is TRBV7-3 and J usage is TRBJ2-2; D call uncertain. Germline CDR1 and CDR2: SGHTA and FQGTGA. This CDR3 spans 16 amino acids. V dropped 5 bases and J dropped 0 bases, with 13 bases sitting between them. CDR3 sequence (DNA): TGTGCCAGCAGCCAAAGTGGGTTCGCGAACACCGGGGAGCTGTTTTTT. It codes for CASSQSGFANTGELFF.

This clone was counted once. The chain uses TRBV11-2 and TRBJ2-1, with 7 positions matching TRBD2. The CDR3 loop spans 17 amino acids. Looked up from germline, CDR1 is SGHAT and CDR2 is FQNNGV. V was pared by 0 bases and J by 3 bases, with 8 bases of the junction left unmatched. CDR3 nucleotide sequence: TGTGCCAGCAGCTTAGACGTCCTAGCGGAAATCTACAATGAGCAGTTCTTC. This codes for CASSLDVLAEIYNEQFF.

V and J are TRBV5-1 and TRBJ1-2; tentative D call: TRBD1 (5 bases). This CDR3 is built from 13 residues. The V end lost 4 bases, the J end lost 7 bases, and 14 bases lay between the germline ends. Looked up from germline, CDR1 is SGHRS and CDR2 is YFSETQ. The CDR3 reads CASSEEGSAGYTF. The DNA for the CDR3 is TGCGCCAGCAGCGAGGAGGGGTCGGCTGGCTACACCTTC.

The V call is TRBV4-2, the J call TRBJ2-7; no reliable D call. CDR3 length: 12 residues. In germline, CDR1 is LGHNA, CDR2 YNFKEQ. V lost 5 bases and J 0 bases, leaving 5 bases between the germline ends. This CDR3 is CASSKSSYEQYF. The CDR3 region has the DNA TGTGCCAGCAGCAAGAGCTCCTACGAGCAGTACTTC.

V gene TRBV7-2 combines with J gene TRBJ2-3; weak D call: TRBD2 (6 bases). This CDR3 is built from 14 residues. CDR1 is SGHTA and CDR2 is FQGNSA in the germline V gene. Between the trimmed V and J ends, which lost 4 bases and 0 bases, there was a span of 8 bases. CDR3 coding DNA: TGTGCCAGCAGCTCTAGCGCTAGCACAGATACGCAGTATTTT. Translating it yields CASSSSASTDTQYF.